This TCR beta chain was retrieved from a study of post-analysis software for immune sequencing data. The V gene's germline CDR1 is MNHEY and CDR2 SVGAGI. The CDR3 covers 18 residues. V lost 0 bases to trimming and J lost 4 bases; unmatched junction nucleotides: 9. Of note for this clonotype: No antigen is known for it.

Whole-study results and caveats: There were several TRBV segments more frequent in patients than controls, and TRBV5-6, TRBV5-1 and TRBV20-1 were among them.

The TCR beta cDNA libraries carried unique molecular identifiers. Roughly 500,000 cDNA molecules were obtained per 1 to 10 million input T cells. TCRdb analysed the PCR reads with MiXCR anew, one entry per CDR3 protein. The sample consists of about 770,000 distinct CDR3 sequences, under 60% of them appearing once. The chain carries TRBV6-5 and TRBJ2-2, with 9 bases fitting TRBD1. Sequencing was performed on blood. The clonotype comes from a girl under 18 with multiple sclerosis. This CDR3 reads CASSYSGTGPIRTGELFF. The CDR3 bases are TGTGCCAGCAGTTACTCCGGGACAGGGCCTATCCGCACCGGGGAGCTGTTTTTT.